These T cell receptor beta chains were read from a single sample in a study of cytomegalovirus exposure and HLA in healthy donors. The data were produced by immunoSEQ multiplex PCR, yet TCRdb's version contains in-frame clones alone and is incomplete. The repertoire has fewer than 200,000 clones, around three quarters of them found once; the top ten carry less than 4.5%. Sequenced input: PBMCs. The origin of the receptors is a man aged 25-45 years in good health and CMV-seropositive. CDR3s include the opening cysteine and the closing phenylalanine or tryptophan. The order of the fields is clone size, V gene, D gene, J gene, CDR3 DNA, CDR3 protein. A D gene is named only where the DNA matches it firmly. Clone size is not always given. Where it is, it says once, few, many or a class for expanded clones.

size: few; V: TRBV30; D: -; J: TRBJ1-1; DNA: TGTGCCTGGAGTGCAGGGAGGGAGGCTTTCTTT; CDR3: CAWSAGREAFF
size: -; V: TRBV5-4; D: -; J: TRBJ1-1; DNA: TGTGCCAGCAGCCGACAGCGCACGAACACTGAAGCTTTCTTT; CDR3: CASSRQRTNTEAFF
size: once; V: TRBV5-1; D: -; J: TRBJ2-4; DNA: TGCGCCAGCAGCCCGTCCCGGGACATAAGGCAAAACATTCAGTACTTC; CDR3: CASSPSRDIRQNIQYF
size: -; V: TRBV18; D: TRBD1; J: TRBJ2-7; DNA: TGTGCCAGCTCACCACCGGGACAGGGCCACGAGCAGTACTTC; CDR3: CASSPPGQGHEQYF
size: -; V: TRBV5-8; D: -; J: TRBJ1-6; DNA: TGTGCCAGCGGTCGGCCAGGTCGATTTTATAATTCACCCCTCCACTTT; CDR3: CASGRPGRFYNSPLHF
size: -; V: TRBV6-4; D: TRBD1; J: TRBJ1-6; DNA: TGTGCCAGCAGTGAAGGGACAGATAATTCACCCCTCCACTTT; CDR3: CASSEGTDNSPLHF
size: -; V: TRBV9; D: TRBD2; J: TRBJ2-7; DNA: TGTGCCAGCAGCGTAGGGGGGGGTCCCTACGAGCAGTACTTC; CDR3: CASSVGGGPYEQYF
size: few; V: TRBV10-1; D: TRBD1; J: TRBJ2-4; DNA: TGCGCCAGCAGTGAGGTAGGACAGGGTTTTGAAACCAAAAACATTCAGTACTTC; CDR3: CASSEVGQGFETKNIQYF
size: -; V: TRBV5-1; D: -; J: TRBJ1-4; DNA: TGCGCCAGCAGCTTACTTACAACTAATGAAAAACTGTTTTTT; CDR3: CASSLLTTNEKLFF
size: -; V: TRBV7-8; D: TRBD1; J: TRBJ2-2; DNA: TGTGCCAGCAGCTTGGAGGGGGGACAGGGGGCCGACGGGGAGCTGTTTTTT; CDR3: CASSLEGGQGADGELFF
size: -; V: TRBV6-6; D: -; J: TRBJ1-1; DNA: TGTGCCAGCAGTTTCTCTGGAGCTGAAGCTTTCTTT; CDR3: CASSFSGAEAFF
size: -; V: TRBV4-3; D: -; J: TRBJ1-6; DNA: TGCGCCAGCAGCCAAGAATTTGGCGGACTTAATTCACCCCTCCACTTT; CDR3: CASSQEFGGLNSPLHF
size: once; V: TRBV11-2; D: -; J: TRBJ1-2; DNA: TGTGCCAGCACCTCGAGCTTTCTAAGTCGAACCTATGGCTACACCTTC; CDR3: CASTSSFLSRTYGYTF
size: -; V: TRBV29-1; D: -; J: TRBJ1-2; DNA: TGCAGCGTTGACAGGGGTAACTATGGCTACACCTTC; CDR3: CSVDRGNYGYTF
size: -; V: TRBV5-8; D: TRBD1; J: TRBJ2-3; DNA: TGTGCCAGCAGCCAGGGACAGGCGAGCACAGATACGCAGTATTTT; CDR3: CASSQGQASTDTQYF
size: -; V: TRBV6-9; D: -; J: TRBJ1-3; DNA: TGTGCCAGCAGTTACGGGAGCTCTGGAAACACCATATATTTT; CDR3: CASSYGSSGNTIYF
size: -; V: TRBV30; D: TRBD1; J: TRBJ1-2; DNA: TGTGCCTGGTGGGCAGGGGGAGGCTATGGCTACACCTTC; CDR3: CAWWAGGGYGYTF
size: -; V: TRBV15; D: -; J: TRBJ2-3; DNA: TGTGCCACCAGCAGAAGGACTGAAATTAGCACAGATACGCAGTATTTT; CDR3: CATSRRTEISTDTQYF
size: -; V: TRBV27; D: -; J: TRBJ2-3; DNA: TGTGCCAGCAGTTTCTCCCGTGGCACAGATACGCAGTATTTT; CDR3: CASSFSRGTDTQYF
size: -; V: TRBV7-6; D: TRBD1; J: TRBJ1-5; DNA: TGTGCCAGCAGCCGACAGGGAATGGAGCCCCAGCATTTT; CDR3: CASSRQGMEPQHF
size: -; V: TRBV30; D: -; J: TRBJ2-6; DNA: TGTGCCTGGACCAGGGGCAATGGGGCCAACGTCCTGACTTTC; CDR3: CAWTRGNGANVLTF
size: few; V: TRBV2; D: -; J: TRBJ2-3; DNA: TGTGCCAGCAGTGAAGGATGGGCGGGGGCCACGAATACGCAGTATTTT; CDR3: CASSEGWAGATNTQYF
size: -; V: TRBV10-1; D: TRBD2; J: TRBJ2-2; DNA: TGCGCCAGCAGTAGCGGGGGGAGCACCGGGGAGCTGTTTTTT; CDR3: CASSSGGSTGELFF
size: -; V: TRBV5-1; D: -; J: TRBJ2-3; DNA: TGCGCCAGCAGCTTAGACACAGGGTTAGATACGCAGTATTTT; CDR3: CASSLDTGLDTQYF
size: -; V: TRBV7-9; D: -; J: TRBJ2-3; DNA: TGTGCCAGCAGCCGGGGGAGGGACACTTCTAGCACAGATACGCAGTATTTT; CDR3: CASSRGRDTSSTDTQYF
size: -; V: TRBV9; D: -; J: TRBJ2-5; DNA: TGTGCCAGCAGCGTAGGGAAGGAGACGTTGGGAGAGACCCAGTACTTC; CDR3: CASSVGKETLGETQYF
size: -; V: TRBV2; D: -; J: TRBJ1-3; DNA: TGTGCCAGCAGTGATGTGCCGGGGAGACTAAACACCATATATTTT; CDR3: CASSDVPGRLNTIYF
size: -; V: TRBV18; D: -; J: TRBJ1-5; DNA: TGTGCCAGCTCACGGGTGGAGAATCAGCCCCAGCATTTT; CDR3: CASSRVENQPQHF
size: -; V: TRBV29-1; D: -; J: TRBJ2-7; DNA: TGCAGCGTTGAAGTCCCGGGGGCCTACGAGCAGTACTTC; CDR3: CSVEVPGAYEQYF
size: -; V: TRBV7-2; D: -; J: TRBJ1-4; DNA: TGTGCCAGCAGCTTAGGGGCAGGGTTCGATGAAAAACTGTTTTTT; CDR3: CASSLGAGFDEKLFF
size: -; V: TRBV7-9; D: -; J: TRBJ2-5; DNA: TGTGCCAGCAGCCTCTGGGGGAGGAGGGTAGAAGAGACCCAGTACTTC; CDR3: CASSLWGRRVEETQYF
size: -; V: TRBV5-1; D: TRBD2; J: TRBJ2-3; DNA: TGCGCCAGCGCCTCACTAGCGGGGGACACAGATACGCAGTATTTT; CDR3: CASASLAGDTDTQYF
size: -; V: TRBV7-2; D: -; J: TRBJ1-2; DNA: TGTGCCAGCAGCGAGTATGGCTACACCTTC; CDR3: CASSEYGYTF
size: few; V: TRBV30; D: -; J: TRBJ1-1; DNA: TGTGCCTTTACCAGGCAGCAGAACACTGAAGCTTTCTTT; CDR3: CAFTRQQNTEAFF
size: few; V: TRBV5-1; D: TRBD1; J: TRBJ1-1; DNA: TGCGCCAGCAGCTTGGTTGACAGGGGAACCGAAGCTTTCTTT; CDR3: CASSLVDRGTEAFF
size: -; V: TRBV7-3; D: TRBD1; J: TRBJ1-6; DNA: TGTGCCAGCAGCAGGGACAGTAATTCACCCCTCCACTTT; CDR3: CASSRDSNSPLHF
size: -; V: TRBV6-1; D: TRBD2; J: TRBJ2-1; DNA: TGTGCCAGCAGTCAAGGGCGACTAGCGGCCTACAATGAGCAGTTCTTC; CDR3: CASSQGRLAAYNEQFF
size: once; V: TRBV28; D: -; J: TRBJ1-1; DNA: TGTGCCAGCAGTTCAGGGATTATGAACACTGAAGCTTTCTTT; CDR3: CASSSGIMNTEAFF
size: -; V: TRBV27; D: -; J: TRBJ2-2; DNA: TGTGCCAGCAGTCCCGAGACAGCCTCCACGAACACCGGGGAGCTGTTTTTT; CDR3: CASSPETASTNTGELFF
size: few; V: TRBV2; D: -; J: TRBJ2-7; DNA: TGTGCCAGCAGTGAAGCGCTTCCGGGGGTCTCCTACGAGCAGTACTTC; CDR3: CASSEALPGVSYEQYF
size: -; V: TRBV11-2; D: TRBD2; J: TRBJ2-2; DNA: TGTGCCAGCAGCTCTATAAAAACGGGGGGGAATACCGGGGAGCTGTTTTTT; CDR3: CASSSIKTGGNTGELFF
size: -; V: TRBV19; D: TRBD1; J: TRBJ1-4; DNA: TGTGCCAGTAGTATAGAACCTGGACAGGGAAGGGAGATAAAACTGTTTTTT; CDR3: CASSIEPGQGREIKLFF
size: -; V: TRBV4-3; D: -; J: TRBJ2-5; DNA: TGCGCCAGCAGCCAAGATTGGGACAAGCAAGAGACCCAGTACTTC; CDR3: CASSQDWDKQETQYF
size: -; V: TRBV28; D: -; J: TRBJ1-1; DNA: TGTGCCAGCAGTTTATGGCCCGGTGAAGCTTTCTTT; CDR3: CASSLWPGEAFF
size: -; V: TRBV2; D: TRBD1; J: TRBJ2-7; DNA: TGTGCCAGCAGGGGACAGGGCTACGAGCAGTACTTC; CDR3: CASRGQGYEQYF
size: few; V: TRBV10-2; D: -; J: TRBJ2-3; DNA: TGCGCCAGCACCACCTGGAGTAGCCCCAGAGATACGCAGTATTTT; CDR3: CASTTWSSPRDTQYF
size: once; V: TRBV5-1; D: TRBD2; J: TRBJ2-1; DNA: TGCGCCAGCAGCTTGCAACTAGCGGGGGGCAATGAGCAGTTCTTC; CDR3: CASSLQLAGGNEQFF
size: -; V: TRBV10-2; D: -; J: TRBJ2-6; DNA: TGCGCCAGCAGTGACAGGGCTGGGGCCAACGTCCTGACTTTC; CDR3: CASSDRAGANVLTF
size: once; V: TRBV19; D: TRBD1; J: TRBJ1-2; DNA: TGTGCCAGTAGTATAGTCGCGACAGGGGCGGCTAACTATGGCTACACCTTC; CDR3: CASSIVATGAANYGYTF
size: -; V: TRBV4-3; D: -; J: TRBJ2-2; DNA: TGCGCCAGCAGCCAACCTGGGGGGGCGGGGGCGAACACCGGGGAGCTGTTTTTT; CDR3: CASSQPGGAGANTGELFF
size: -; V: TRBV5-1; D: -; J: TRBJ1-1; DNA: TGCGCCAGCAGCCCTCACGCACAGGTCCTGAACACTGAAGCTTTCTTT; CDR3: CASSPHAQVLNTEAFF
size: -; V: TRBV5-6; D: -; J: TRBJ2-7; DNA: TGTGCCAGCAGCTTGTTCGTACAGGGAAACGAGCAGTACTTC; CDR3: CASSLFVQGNEQYF
size: -; V: TRBV4-1; D: -; J: TRBJ2-1; DNA: TGCGCCAGCAGCCTAGCGGAGTCTACCTTAAATGAGCAGTTCTTC; CDR3: CASSLAESTLNEQFF
size: -; V: TRBV2; D: TRBD1; J: TRBJ1-5; DNA: TGTGCCAGCAGCGTTGGGACAGCCAATCAGCCCCAGCATTTT; CDR3: CASSVGTANQPQHF
size: few; V: TRBV7-9; D: TRBD1; J: TRBJ1-5; DNA: TGTGCCAGCAGCCCGACAGGGGTACAGCCCCAGCATTTT; CDR3: CASSPTGVQPQHF
size: -; V: TRBV10-1; D: -; J: TRBJ2-7; DNA: TGCGCCAGCAGTGAGTCGTCGGTTTCGGACGAGCAGTACTTC; CDR3: CASSESSVSDEQYF